This TCR beta chain was captured in a study of early T cells in non-severe SARS-CoV-2 infection. This clonotype appeared a few times. As part of library construction, unique molecular identifiers were attached to individual cDNA molecules. One entry per CDR3 protein results from TCRdb running MiXCR on the 5' RACE reads. This table holds tens of thousands of distinct CDR3 sequences, about 10% found once. There are 14 residues in the CDR3. Per the germline V gene, CDR1 is LNHDA and CDR2 is SQIVND (reference sequence). J was trimmed by 0 bases and V by 8 bases; bases with no gene match: 4. The receptor was isolated from an adult who was a healthcare worker with PCR-confirmed SARS-CoV-2 infection or an uninfected control (not recorded which). The chain combines TRBV19 with TRBJ2-1; the match to TRBD1 covers 7 bases. Material for sequencing was whole blood. The CDR3 loop reads CASGTANSYNEQFF. DNA of the CDR3: TGTGCCAGTGGGACAGCTAACTCCTACAATGAGCAGTTCTTC.